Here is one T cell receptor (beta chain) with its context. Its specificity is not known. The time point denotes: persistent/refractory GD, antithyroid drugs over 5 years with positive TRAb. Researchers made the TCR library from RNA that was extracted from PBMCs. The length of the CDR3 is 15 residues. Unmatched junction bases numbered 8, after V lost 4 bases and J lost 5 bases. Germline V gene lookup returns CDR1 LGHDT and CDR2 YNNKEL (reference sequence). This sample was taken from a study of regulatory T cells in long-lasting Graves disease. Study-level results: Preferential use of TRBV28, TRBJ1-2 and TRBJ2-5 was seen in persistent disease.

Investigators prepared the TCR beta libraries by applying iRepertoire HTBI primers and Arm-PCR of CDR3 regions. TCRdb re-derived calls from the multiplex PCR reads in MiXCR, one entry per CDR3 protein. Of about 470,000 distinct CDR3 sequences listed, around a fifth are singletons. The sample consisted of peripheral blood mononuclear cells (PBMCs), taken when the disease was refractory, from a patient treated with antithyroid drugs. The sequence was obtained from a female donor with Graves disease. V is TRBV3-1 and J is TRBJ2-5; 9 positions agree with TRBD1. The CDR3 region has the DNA TGTGCCAGCAGCCCACAGGGGGCAATTAGCGAGACCCAGTACTTC. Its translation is CASSPQGAISETQYF.